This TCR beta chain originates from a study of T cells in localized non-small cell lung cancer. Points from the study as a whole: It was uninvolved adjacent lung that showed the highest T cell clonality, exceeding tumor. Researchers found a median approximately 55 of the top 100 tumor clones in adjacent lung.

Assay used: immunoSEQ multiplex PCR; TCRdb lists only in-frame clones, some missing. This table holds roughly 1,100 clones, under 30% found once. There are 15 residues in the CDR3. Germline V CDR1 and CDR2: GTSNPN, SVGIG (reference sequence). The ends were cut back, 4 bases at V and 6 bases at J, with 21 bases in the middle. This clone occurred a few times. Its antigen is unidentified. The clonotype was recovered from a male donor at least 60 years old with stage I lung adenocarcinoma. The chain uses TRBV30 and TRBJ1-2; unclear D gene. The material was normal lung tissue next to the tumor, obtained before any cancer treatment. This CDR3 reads CAWTNPATATNGYTF. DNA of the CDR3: TGTGCCTGGACCAACCCAGCCACAGCTACTAATGGCTACACCTTC.